The 23 T cell receptor beta chains presented below share a single source sample, sequenced in a study of blood T cell repertoires in COVID-19. Method: immunoSEQ multiplex PCR; TCRdb's copy keeps in-frame clones and lacks some. The profile shows 150,000 to 200,000 clones, around nine tenths of them singletons. Sample: peripheral blood. All receptors come from a human donor in a cohort sampled during active COVID-19.

This clone was found once. The J gene is TRBJ2-5, the V gene TRBV3-1 (or the pseudogene TRBV3-2); D possibly corresponds to TRBD1 (6 bases). The V gene's germline CDR1 is LGHDT and CDR2 YNNKEL (reference sequence). This CDR3 has 13 residues. Trimming took off 1 base at V and 5 bases at J, with 8 bases between the two ends. The CDR3 nucleotides read TGTGCCAGCAGCCAAGGGACAGTGGAGACCCAGTACTTC. Translation: CASSQGTVETQYF.

The V and J genes are TRBV19 and TRBJ1-2; D might be TRBD1 (5 bases). The ends were cut back, 3 bases at V and 0 bases at J, with 14 bases in the middle. This CDR3 spans 16 amino acids. Germline V gene data show CDR1 as LNHDA and CDR2 as SQIVND (reference sequence). The CDR3 spells CASSMGSGWTNYGYTF. CDR3 in DNA: TGTGCCAGTAGTATGGGGTCAGGGTGGACTAACTATGGCTACACCTTC.

This clone was seen a few times. The CDR3 DNA is TGTGCCAGCAGCAAAGGGTCACTCCCCGCGAACACCGGGGAGCTGTTTTTT. Translated: CASSKGSLPANTGELFF. The rearrangement joins TRBV21-1 to TRBJ2-2; the table's D gene call, TRBD2, was not cross checked with the DNA. TRBV21-1 is marked as a pseudogene. This CDR3 has 17 residues.

This chain uses TRBV7-8 with TRBJ2-5; D unresolved. Germline loops: CDR1 SGHVS, CDR2 FQNEAQ. This CDR3 is built from 12 residues. V dropped 5 bases and J dropped 5 bases, with 9 bases sitting between them. The CDR3, as DNA: TGTGCCAGCAGCCCCCTTCTGGAGACCCAGTACTTC. Its translation is CASSPLLETQYF. The variable domain in full, with the rest retrieved from reference TRBV7-8 and TRBJ2-5, is GAGVSQSPRYKVAKRGQDVALRCDPISGHVSLFWYQQALGQGPEFLTYFQNEAQLDKSGLPSDRFFAERPEGSVSTLKIQRTQQEDSAVYLCASSPLLETQYFGPGTRLLVL.

The chain employs TRBV10-2 and TRBJ2-2; D may be TRBD2 (5 bases). CDR1 is WSHSY, CDR2 SAAADI, per germline. The V and J ends lost 7 bases and 7 bases respectively, with 16 bases between them. The CDR3 spans 14 residues. CDR3 DNA: TGCGCCAGCAAGTTAACGGGGTTTAGCGGGGAGCTGTTTTTT. Its translation: CASKLTGFSGELFF.

The rearrangement uses TRBV27 and TRBJ2-2; TRBD1 matches at 7 bases. CDR3 size: 15 residues. Germline V gene data show CDR1 as MNHEY and CDR2 as SMNVEV (reference sequence). The V gene end was trimmed by 4 bases and the J gene end by 7 bases; junction bases not matched to a gene: 9. The CDR3: CASSSSDRAGGELFF. The DNA of the CDR3 is TGTGCCAGCAGTTCGAGCGACAGGGCTGGCGGGGAGCTGTTTTTT.

This clone was counted once. The rearrangement links TRBV4-1 to TRBJ2-7, with 10 bases that match TRBD2. The ends lost 3 bases at V and 3 bases at J; junction bases unmatched: 11. The CDR3 is 17 residues long. Germline V gives CDR1 MGHRA, CDR2 YSYEKL. The CDR3 loop reads CASSHDPGRTSGYEQYF. The CDR3 DNA is TGCGCCAGCAGCCATGACCCCGGTCGGACTAGCGGCTACGAGCAGTACTTC.

The chain has TRBV29-1 and TRBJ1-5; the match to TRBD1 covers 10 bases. Germline V gene lookup returns CDR1 SQVTM and CDR2 ANQGSEA. V dropped 4 bases and J dropped 4; count of bases not matched to a gene: 1. This CDR3 spans 13 amino acids. CDR3 residues: CSVGDRGNQPQHF. The CDR3 DNA follows: TGCAGCGTTGGGGACAGGGGAAATCAGCCCCAGCATTTT.

This clone was recorded once. The chain links TRBV14 to TRBJ2-1; 9 nucleotides line up with TRBD2. The CDR3 sequence is 17 residues long. Germline V CDR1 and CDR2: SGHDN, FVKESK. With 3 bases clipped from V and 1 base from J, the junction kept 7 bases outside the gene matches. Written as DNA, the CDR3 is TGTGCCAGCAGCCATGGGAGCGGGAGGACTTCCTACAATGAGCAGTTCTTC. It translates to CASSHGSGRTSYNEQFF.

The J gene is TRBJ1-1, the V gene TRBV28, with 8 bases aligning to TRBD1. Germline loops: CDR1 MDHEN, CDR2 SYDVKM. CDR3 length: 14 amino acids. The junction had 4 bases not matched to a gene; V was cut back by 5 bases and J by 2 bases. Here the CDR3 DNA reads TGTGCCAGCAGTACCACAGGGGGAAACACTGAAGCTTTCTTT. Residues: CASSTTGGNTEAFF.

The chain uses TRBV3-1 (or the pseudogene TRBV3-2) and TRBJ1-3, with D tentatively TRBD1 (5 bases). The CDR3 loop spans 15 amino acids. The germline V and J ends were trimmed by 6 bases and 4 bases, with 16 bases remaining between them. Germline V CDR1 and CDR2: LGHDT, YNNKEL (reference sequence). The CDR3 coding sequence is TGTGCCAGCAGGATGCAGGGAGGGTCCGGAAACACCATATATTTT. Its translation is CASRMQGGSGNTIYF.

This chain connects TRBV24-1 to TRBJ1-3; possibly TRBD1 for D (6 bases). CDR1 and CDR2 (germline): KGHDR, SFDVKD. The CDR3 runs to 14 residues. V was clipped by 2 bases and J by 4 bases, with 8 bases between them. The CDR3 nucleotides read TGTGCCACCAGTGATTCAGGGGTCGGAAACACCATATATTTT. This sequence encodes CATSDSGVGNTIYF.

The chain is built from TRBV28 and TRBJ2-7; the D gene is possibly TRBD1 (6 bases). CDR1 and CDR2 (germline): MDHEN, SYDVKM. Trimming took 2 bases from V and 2 from J, leaving 7 bases between them. The CDR3 runs to 13 residues. CDR3 bases: TGTGCCAGCAGTTTACAGGGGACCTACGAGCAGTACTTC. It yields the protein CASSLQGTYEQYF.

The rearrangement joins TRBV5-1 to TRBJ1-5; 8 bases map to TRBD1. Per germline, CDR1 SGHRS and CDR2 YFSETQ. The trim removed 5 bases at V and 3 bases at J, leaving 22 bases unmatched. This CDR3 has 20 residues. In nucleotides, the CDR3 is TGCGCCAGCAGGCTCGTTTCGGGACAGGCAATTCCCGCCAACAATCAGCCCCAGCATTTT. It is translated as CASRLVSGQAIPANNQPQHF.

V is TRBV27 and J is TRBJ2-1; D may be TRBD1 (5 bases). There are 14 residues in the CDR3. V gave up 2 bases and J gave up 3 bases, with 8 bases separating them. Per germline, CDR1 MNHEY and CDR2 SMNVEV (reference sequence). The CDR3 DNA follows: TGTGCCAGCAGTTTAGTGGGGCGCTACAATGAGCAGTTCTTC. It translates to CASSLVGRYNEQFF.

The CDR3 protein is CASSLGQGTDTQYF. In nucleotides, the CDR3 is TGCGCCAGCAGCCTAGGACAGGGGACAGATACGCAGTATTTT. The chain combines TRBV4-1 with TRBJ2-3; 9 bases align to TRBD1. Germline trimming cut 4 bases from V and 3 bases from J; bases unmatched to any gene: 2. The CDR3 has 14 amino acids. Germline V gene data show CDR1 as MGHRA and CDR2 as YSYEKL.

The CDR3 sequence is CASSLFVGAGNTIYF. CDR3 nucleotides: TGTGCCAGCAGCCTCTTTGTAGGGGCTGGAAACACCATATATTTT. The chain couples TRBV6-5 to TRBJ1-3, with D perhaps TRBD1 (5 bases). The CDR3 is 15 amino acids. Germline V gene data show CDR1 as MNHEY and CDR2 as SVGAGI. V was shortened by 6 bases and J by 2 bases, with 14 bases between the two germline ends.

This clone has a single count. The chain carries TRBV28 and TRBJ2-2, with 9 bases matching TRBD1. The CDR3 length is 15 residues. V shed 6 bases and J 6 bases; nucleotides not matched to a gene: 8. Germline CDR1 is MDHEN and CDR2 is SYDVKM. As DNA, the CDR3 is TGTGCCAGCAGCCCTACAGGGGGCGTAGCCGGGGAGCTGTTTTTT. It is translated as CASSPTGGVAGELFF.

This chain links TRBV9 with TRBJ1-3; D is unresolved. This CDR3 comprises 14 residues. Germline assignment: CDR1 SGDLS and CDR2 YYNGEE. V was trimmed by 3 bases and J by 0 bases, leaving 7 bases between them. This CDR3 reads CASSDRSSGNTIYF. DNA for the CDR3: TGTGCCAGCAGCGACAGAAGCTCTGGAAACACCATATATTTT.

To note about this clone: The sample holds other DNA sequences that translate to the same CDR3. The chain links TRBV19 to TRBJ2-6, with a possible D match to TRBD1 (6 bases). CDR1 is LNHDA and CDR2 is SQIVND in the germline V gene (reference sequence). V was shortened by 5 bases and J by 2 bases, with 19 bases between the two germline ends. The CDR3 length is 18 residues. CDR3 DNA: TGTGCCAGTAGTTCACCGACAGGATCTTCAACTGGGGCCAACGTCCTGACTTTC. This translates into CASSSPTGSSTGANVLTF.

This chain joins TRBV27 and TRBJ2-7; the match to TRBD1 covers 11 bases. Germline loops: CDR1 MNHEY, CDR2 SMNVEV (reference sequence). CDR3 length: 15 residues. V lost 6 bases and J lost 4; bases outside the gene matches: 8. DNA for the CDR3: TGTGCCAGCAGGCCGGACAGGGGGCTGGGTTACGAGCAGTACTTC. It yields the protein CASRPDRGLGYEQYF.

The CDR3 region is CASIGQGKLRPNEQFF. The DNA of the CDR3 is TGTGCCAGCATCGGACAGGGAAAACTACGACCGAATGAGCAGTTCTTC. The V call is TRBV28, the J call TRBJ2-1; TRBD1 matches 8 bases. CDR1 and CDR2 from the germline V gene are MDHEN and SYDVKM. CDR3 length: 16 residues. J was trimmed by 7 bases and V by 7 bases; bases with no gene match: 15.

This rearrangement joins TRBV4-1 to TRBJ1-5; D perhaps matches TRBD1 (6 bases). This CDR3 region has 14 residues. Germline V gene sequence: CDR1 MGHRA, CDR2 YSYEKL. The V gene lost 1 base and the J gene lost 7 bases, with 11 bases spanning the gap. CDR3 sequence: CASSQVAGAQPQHF. DNA for the CDR3: TGCGCCAGCAGCCAAGTAGCAGGGGCACAGCCCCAGCATTTT.